This T cell receptor (beta chain) was documented in a study of cytomegalovirus exposure and HLA in healthy donors. V gave up 6 bases and J gave up 5 bases; unmatched junction bases: 5. The CDR3 runs 14 residues. The germline V gene has CDR1 MNHNS and CDR2 SASEGT. Profiling relied on immunoSEQ multiplex PCR, and the TCRdb table lists in-frame clones only, not all of them. Of about 200,000 clones in the sample, around 80% were seen once. The sequence derives from a woman aged 30 to 39 in good health and CMV-seronegative. The sample was PBMCs. This chain joins TRBV6-1 and TRBJ2-2; 8 bases are a match to TRBD2. CDR3 DNA: TGTGCCAGCAGCCCCGCGGGAGGAACCGGGGAGCTGTTTTTT. This gives the protein CASSPAGGTGELFF.